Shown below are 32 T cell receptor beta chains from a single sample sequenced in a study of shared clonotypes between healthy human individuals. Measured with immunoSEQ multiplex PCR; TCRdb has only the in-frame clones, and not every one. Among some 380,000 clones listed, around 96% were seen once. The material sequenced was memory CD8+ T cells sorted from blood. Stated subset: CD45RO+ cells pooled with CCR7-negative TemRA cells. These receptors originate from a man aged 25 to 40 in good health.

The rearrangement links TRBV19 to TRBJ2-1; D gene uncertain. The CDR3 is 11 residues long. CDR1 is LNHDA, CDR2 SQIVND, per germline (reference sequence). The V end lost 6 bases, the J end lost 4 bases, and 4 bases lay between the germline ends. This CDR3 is CASRFYNEQFF. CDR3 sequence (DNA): TGTGCCAGTAGATTTTACAATGAGCAGTTCTTC.

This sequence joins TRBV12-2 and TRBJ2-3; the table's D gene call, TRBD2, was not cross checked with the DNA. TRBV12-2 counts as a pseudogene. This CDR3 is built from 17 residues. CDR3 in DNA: TGTGCAAGTCGCTTAGATGGGACTAGCGTTGGATCAGATACGCAGTATTTT. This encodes CASRLDGTSVGSDTQYF.

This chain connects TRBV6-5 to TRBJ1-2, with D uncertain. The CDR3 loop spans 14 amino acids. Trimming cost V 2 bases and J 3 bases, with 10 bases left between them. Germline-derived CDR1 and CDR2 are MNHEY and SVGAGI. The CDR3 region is CASSYADKDYGYTF. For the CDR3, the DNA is TGTGCCAGCAGTTACGCGGATAAAGACTATGGCTACACCTTC.

The CDR3, as DNA: TGTGCCATCATGGTGGGGACCTACACCTTC. Amino acids: CAIMVGTYTF. The J gene is TRBJ1-2, the V gene TRBV10-3; perhaps TRBD1 as D (5 bases). CDR1 ENHRY and CDR2 SYGVKD come from the germline V gene. With 7 bases removed from V and 10 bases from J, the gap between germline ends came to 10 bases. CDR3 length: 10 residues.

The CDR3 here is CASSPPGQAFIQYF. In nucleotides, the CDR3 is TGTGCCAGCTCACCCCCGGGACAGGCTTTTATTCAGTACTTC. This chain uses TRBV18 with TRBJ2-4; 8 bases are shared with TRBD1. CDR3 length equals 14 residues. The ends lost 3 bases at V and 10 bases at J; junction bases unmatched: 8. Germline values: CDR1 KGHSH, CDR2 LQKENI.

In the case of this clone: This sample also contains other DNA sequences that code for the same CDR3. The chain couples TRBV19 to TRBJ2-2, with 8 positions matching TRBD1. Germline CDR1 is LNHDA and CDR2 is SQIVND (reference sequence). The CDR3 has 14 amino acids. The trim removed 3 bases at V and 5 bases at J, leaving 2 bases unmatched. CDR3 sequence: CASSITGGTGELFF. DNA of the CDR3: TGTGCCAGTAGTATCACAGGGGGGACCGGGGAGCTGTTTTTT. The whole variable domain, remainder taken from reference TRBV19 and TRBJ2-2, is DGGITQSPKYLFRKEGQNVTLSCEQNLNHDAMYWYRQDPGQGLRLIYYSQIVNDFQKGDIAEGYSVSREKKESFPLTVTSAQKNPTAFYLCASSITGGTGELFFGEGSRLTVL.

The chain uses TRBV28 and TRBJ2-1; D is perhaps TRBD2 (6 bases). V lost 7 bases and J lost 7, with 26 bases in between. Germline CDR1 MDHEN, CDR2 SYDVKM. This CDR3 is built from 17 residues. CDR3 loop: CASTRLVLQGNENEQFF. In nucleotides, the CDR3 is TGTGCCAGCACCCGACTAGTTCTCCAGGGTAACGAAAATGAGCAGTTCTTC.

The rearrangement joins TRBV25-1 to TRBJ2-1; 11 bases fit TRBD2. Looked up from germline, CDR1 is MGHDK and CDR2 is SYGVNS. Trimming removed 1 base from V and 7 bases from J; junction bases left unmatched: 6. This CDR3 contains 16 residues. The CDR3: CASSESNSGRVNEQFF. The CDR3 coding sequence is TGTGCCAGCAGTGAATCGAATAGCGGGAGGGTAAATGAGCAGTTCTTC.

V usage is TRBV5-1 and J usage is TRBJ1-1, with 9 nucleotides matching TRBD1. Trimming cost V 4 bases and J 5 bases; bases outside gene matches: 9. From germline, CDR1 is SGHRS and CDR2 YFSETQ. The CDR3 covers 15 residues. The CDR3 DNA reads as TGCGCCAGCAGCCCCGGAGGGACAGGGTTTACTGAAGCTTTCTTT. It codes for CASSPGGTGFTEAFF. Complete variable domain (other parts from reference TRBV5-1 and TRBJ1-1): KAGVTQTPRYLIKTRGQQVTLSCSPISGHRSVSWYQQTPGQGLQFLFEYFSETQRNKGNFPGRFSGRQFSNSRSEMNVSTLELGDSALYLCASSPGGTGFTEAFFGQGTRLTVV.

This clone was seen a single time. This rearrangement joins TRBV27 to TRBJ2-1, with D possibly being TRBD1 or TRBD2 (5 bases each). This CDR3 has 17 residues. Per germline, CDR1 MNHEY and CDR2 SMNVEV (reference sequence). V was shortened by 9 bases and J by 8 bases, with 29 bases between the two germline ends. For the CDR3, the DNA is TGTGCCAGTAGAGAGGAGGACACCTCCCCTATGTTTGATGAGCAGTTCTTC. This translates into CASREEDTSPMFDEQFF.

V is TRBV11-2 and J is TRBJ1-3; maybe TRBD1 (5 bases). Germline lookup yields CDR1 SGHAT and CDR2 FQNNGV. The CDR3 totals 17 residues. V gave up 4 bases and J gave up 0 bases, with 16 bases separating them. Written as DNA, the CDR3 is TGTGCCAGCAGCTCCCTGGGACTGCCATCCTCTGGAAACACCATATATTTT. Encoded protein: CASSSLGLPSSGNTIYF.

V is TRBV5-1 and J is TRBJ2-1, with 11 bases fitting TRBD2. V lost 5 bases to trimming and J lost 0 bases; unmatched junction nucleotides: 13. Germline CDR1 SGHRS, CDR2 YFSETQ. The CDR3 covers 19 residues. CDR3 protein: CASRGGLAENPSSYNEQFF. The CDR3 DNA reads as TGCGCCAGCAGGGGGGGACTAGCGGAAAATCCCAGCTCCTACAATGAGCAGTTCTTC.

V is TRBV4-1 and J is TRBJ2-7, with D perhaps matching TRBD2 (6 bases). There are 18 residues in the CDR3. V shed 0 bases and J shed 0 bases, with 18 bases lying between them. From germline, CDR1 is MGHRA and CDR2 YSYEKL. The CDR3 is CASSQEVFGGLSSYEQYF. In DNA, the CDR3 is TGCGCCAGCAGCCAAGAAGTATTTGGGGGGTTGAGCTCCTACGAGCAGTACTTC.

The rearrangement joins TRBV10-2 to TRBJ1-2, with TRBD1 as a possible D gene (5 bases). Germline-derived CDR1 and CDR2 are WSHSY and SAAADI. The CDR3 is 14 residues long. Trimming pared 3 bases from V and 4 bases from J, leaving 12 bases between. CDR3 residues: CASSDSGRSYGYTF. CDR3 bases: TGCGCCAGCAGTGATTCAGGGAGGTCCTATGGCTACACCTTC.

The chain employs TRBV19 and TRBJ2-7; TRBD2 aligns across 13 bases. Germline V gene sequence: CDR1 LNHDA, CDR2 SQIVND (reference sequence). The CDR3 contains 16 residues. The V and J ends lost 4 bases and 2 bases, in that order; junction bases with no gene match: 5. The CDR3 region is CASSTGLAGEPYEQYF. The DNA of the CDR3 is TGTGCCAGTAGTACAGGACTAGCGGGAGAACCCTACGAGCAGTACTTC.

The CDR3 is CASSGWGLTLRNEQFF. In nucleotides, the CDR3 is TGTGCCAGCAGCGGATGGGGATTAACGTTAAGGAATGAGCAGTTCTTC. This chain links TRBV9 with TRBJ2-1; D not certain. V was shortened by 3 bases and J by 7 bases, with 20 bases between the two germline ends. The CDR3 runs 16 residues. Per germline, CDR1 SGDLS and CDR2 YYNGEE.

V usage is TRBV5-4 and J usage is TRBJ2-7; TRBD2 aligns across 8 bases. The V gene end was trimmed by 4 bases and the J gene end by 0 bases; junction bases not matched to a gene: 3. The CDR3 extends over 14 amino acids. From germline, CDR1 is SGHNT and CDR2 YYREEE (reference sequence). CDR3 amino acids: CASSASGLSYEQYF. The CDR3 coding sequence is TGTGCCAGCAGCGCTAGCGGGCTCTCCTACGAGCAGTACTTC.

CDR3 sequence: CASSLSRVGNSPLHF. The CDR3 DNA reads as TGTGCCAGCAGCTTAAGCAGGGTGGGAAATTCACCCCTCCACTTT. The chain joins TRBV7-9 to TRBJ1-6, with D possibly being TRBD1 (5 bases). V lost 2 bases and J 7 bases, leaving 12 bases between the germline ends. Germline loops: CDR1 SEHNR, CDR2 FQNEAQ (reference sequence). This CDR3 region has 15 residues. The variable domain in full, with the rest retrieved from reference TRBV7-9 and TRBJ1-6, is DTGVSQNPRHKITKRGQNVTFRCDPISEHNRLYWYRQTLGQGPEFLTYFQNEAQLEKSRLLSDRFSAERPKGSFSTLEIQRTEQGDSAMYLCASSLSRVGNSPLHFGNGTRLTVT.

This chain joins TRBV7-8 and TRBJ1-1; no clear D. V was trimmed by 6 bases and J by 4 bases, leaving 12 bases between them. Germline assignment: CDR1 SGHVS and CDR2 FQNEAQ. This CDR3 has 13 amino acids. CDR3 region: CASSSLLGTEAFF. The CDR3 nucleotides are TGTGCCAGCAGTTCCTTGTTGGGCACTGAAGCTTTCTTT.

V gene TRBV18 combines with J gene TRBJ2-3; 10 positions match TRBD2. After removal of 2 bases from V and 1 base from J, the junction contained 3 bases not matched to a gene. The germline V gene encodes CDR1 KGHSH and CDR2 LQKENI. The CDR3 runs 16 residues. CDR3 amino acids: CASSPGSGRGTDTQYF. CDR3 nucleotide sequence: TGTGCCAGCTCACCAGGGAGCGGGAGGGGCACAGATACGCAGTATTTT.

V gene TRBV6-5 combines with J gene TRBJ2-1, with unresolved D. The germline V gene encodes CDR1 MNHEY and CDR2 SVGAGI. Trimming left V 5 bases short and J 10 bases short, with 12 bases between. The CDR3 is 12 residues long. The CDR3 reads CASSPSRNEQFF. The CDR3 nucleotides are TGTGCCAGCAGTCCTAGTCGTAACGAGCAGTTCTTC.

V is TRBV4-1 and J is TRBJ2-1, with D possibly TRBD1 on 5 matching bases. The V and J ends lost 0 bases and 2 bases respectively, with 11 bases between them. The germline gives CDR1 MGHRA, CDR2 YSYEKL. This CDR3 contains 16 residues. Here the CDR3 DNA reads TGCGCCAGCAGCCAAGACCCAGGGCAAACCTACAATGAGCAGTTCTTC. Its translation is CASSQDPGQTYNEQFF.

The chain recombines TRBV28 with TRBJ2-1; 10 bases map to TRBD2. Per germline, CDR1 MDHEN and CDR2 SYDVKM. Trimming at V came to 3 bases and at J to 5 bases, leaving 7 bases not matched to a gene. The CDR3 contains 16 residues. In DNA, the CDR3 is TGTGCCAGCAGTTTCTGGAGCGGGAGGGCGGACAATGAGCAGTTCTTC. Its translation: CASSFWSGRADNEQFF.

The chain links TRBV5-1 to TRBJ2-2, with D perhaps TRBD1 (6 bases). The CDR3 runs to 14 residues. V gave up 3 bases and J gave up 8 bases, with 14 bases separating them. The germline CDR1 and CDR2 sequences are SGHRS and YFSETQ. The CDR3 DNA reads TGCGCCAGCAGCTCAGCCCGGACAGTTGGGGAGCTGTTTTTT. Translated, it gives CASSSARTVGELFF.

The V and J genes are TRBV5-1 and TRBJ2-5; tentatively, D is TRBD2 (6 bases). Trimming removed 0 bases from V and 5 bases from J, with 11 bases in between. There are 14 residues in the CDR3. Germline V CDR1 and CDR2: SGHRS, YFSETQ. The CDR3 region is CASSLESSGETQYF. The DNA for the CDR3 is TGCGCCAGCAGCTTGGAATCCAGCGGGGAGACCCAGTACTTC.

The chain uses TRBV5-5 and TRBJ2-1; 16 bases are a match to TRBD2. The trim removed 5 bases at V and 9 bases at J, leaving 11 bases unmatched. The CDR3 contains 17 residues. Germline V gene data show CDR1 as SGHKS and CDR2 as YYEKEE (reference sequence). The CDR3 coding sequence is TGTGCCAGCAGACCACCCGGGGGACTAGCGGGAGGGAGTGAGCAGTTCTTC. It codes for CASRPPGGLAGGSEQFF.

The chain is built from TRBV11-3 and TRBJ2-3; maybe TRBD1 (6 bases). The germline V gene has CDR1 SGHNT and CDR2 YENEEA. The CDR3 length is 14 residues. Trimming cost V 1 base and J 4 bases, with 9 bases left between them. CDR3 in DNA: TGTGCCAGCAGCTTAGGCAGGGGTCCAGATACGCAGTATTTT. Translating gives CASSLGRGPDTQYF.

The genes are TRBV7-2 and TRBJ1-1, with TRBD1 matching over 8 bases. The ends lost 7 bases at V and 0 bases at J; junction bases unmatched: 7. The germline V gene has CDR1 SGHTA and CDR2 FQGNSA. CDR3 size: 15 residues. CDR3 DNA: TGTGCCAGCACCCCCGCAGGGGGCTTGAACACTGAAGCTTTCTTT. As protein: CASTPAGGLNTEAFF.

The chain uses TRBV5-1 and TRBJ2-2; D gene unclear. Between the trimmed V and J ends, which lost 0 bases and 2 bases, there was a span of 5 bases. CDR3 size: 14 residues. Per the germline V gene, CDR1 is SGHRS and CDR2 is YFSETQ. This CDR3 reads CASSLADNTGELFF. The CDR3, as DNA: TGCGCCAGCAGCTTGGCCGACAACACCGGGGAGCTGTTTTTT.

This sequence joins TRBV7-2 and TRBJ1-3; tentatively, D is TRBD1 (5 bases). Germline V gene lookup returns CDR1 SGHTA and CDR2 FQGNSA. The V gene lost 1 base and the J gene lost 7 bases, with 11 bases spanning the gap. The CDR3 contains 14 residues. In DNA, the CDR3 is TGTGCCAGCAGCTTAGAAGTCGGGGGGAACACCATATATTTT. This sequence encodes CASSLEVGGNTIYF.

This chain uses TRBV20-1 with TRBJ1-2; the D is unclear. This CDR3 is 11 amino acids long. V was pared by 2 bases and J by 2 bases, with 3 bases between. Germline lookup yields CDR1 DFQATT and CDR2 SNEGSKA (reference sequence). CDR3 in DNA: TGCAGTGCTAGACCAAACTATGGCTACACCTTC. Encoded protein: CSARPNYGYTF.

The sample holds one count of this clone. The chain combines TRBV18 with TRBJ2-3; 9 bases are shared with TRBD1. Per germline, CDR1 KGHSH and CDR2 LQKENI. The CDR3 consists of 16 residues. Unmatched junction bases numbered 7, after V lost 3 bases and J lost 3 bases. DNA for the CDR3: TGTGCCAGCTCACCGACACCGGGACAGGGAACAGATACGCAGTATTTT. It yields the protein CASSPTPGQGTDTQYF. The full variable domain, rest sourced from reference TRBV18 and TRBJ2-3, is NAGVMQNPRHLVRRRGQEARLRCSPMKGHSHVYWYRQLPEEGLKFMVYLQKENIIDESGMPKERFSAEFPKEGPSILRIQQVVRGDSAAYFCASSPTPGQGTDTQYFGPGTRLTVL.